The 15 T cell receptor beta chains given below trace back to one sample, sequenced in a study of control samples from healthy donors and cancer patients. Produced via immunoSEQ multiplex PCR; TCRdb's table is partial and in-frame only. The repertoire includes about 180,000 clones, around 94% of them detected once, and around 1.3% sits in the top ten. Material: blood. The receptor source for this set is a woman aged 18-30 years in good health.

The V and J genes are TRBV25-1 and TRBJ1-2; maybe TRBD1 (5 bases). V was clipped by 9 bases and J by 3 bases, with 11 bases between them. Germline-derived CDR1 and CDR2 are MGHDK and SYGVNS. This CDR3 comprises 12 residues. The CDR3 loop reads CASRDGYYGYTF. The CDR3 region has the DNA TGTGCCAGTAGGGACGGATACTATGGCTACACCTTC.

The chain joins TRBV5-1 to TRBJ1-3, with TRBD1 as a possible D gene (5 bases). There are 19 residues in the CDR3. The V end lost 0 bases, the J end lost 0 bases, and 19 bases lay between the germline ends. Germline CDR1 SGHRS, CDR2 YFSETQ. The CDR3 protein is CASSLGPSSVQGSGNTIYF. CDR3 nucleotide sequence: TGCGCCAGCAGCTTGGGCCCTTCTTCCGTCCAGGGCTCTGGAAACACCATATATTTT.

V and J are TRBV5-8 and TRBJ2-1; TRBD2 aligns across 10 bases. The V and J ends lost 1 base and 8 bases, in that order; junction bases with no gene match: 9. Germline lookup yields CDR1 SGHTS and CDR2 YDEGEE. The CDR3 loop spans 16 amino acids. The CDR3 spells CASSLYALAGDHEQFF. The CDR3, as DNA: TGTGCCAGCAGCTTGTATGCCCTAGCGGGAGACCATGAGCAGTTCTTC.

The chain joins TRBV10-3 to TRBJ1-6, with D unclear. Trimming removed 2 bases from V and 11 bases from J, with 7 bases in between. This CDR3 region has 12 residues. CDR1 is ENHRY, CDR2 SYGVKD, per germline. CDR3: CAISEIETPLHF. CDR3 in DNA: TGTGCCATCAGTGAGATCGAAACACCCCTCCACTTT.

The rearrangement joins TRBV28 to TRBJ2-6; D possibly matches TRBD1 or TRBD2 (5 bases each). This CDR3 has 16 residues. Germline loops: CDR1 MDHEN, CDR2 SYDVKM. V was pared by 7 bases and J by 4 bases, with 17 bases between. The CDR3 DNA sequence: TGTGCCAGCACCCGGGACGGCCTGGGGGGGGCCAACGTCCTGACTTTC. Amino acids: CASTRDGLGGANVLTF.

This rearrangement joins TRBV18 to TRBJ2-1; D call uncertain. This CDR3 is built from 16 residues. The V and J ends lost 2 bases and 0 bases respectively, with 11 bases between them. Germline V gives CDR1 KGHSH, CDR2 LQKENI. The CDR3 DNA follows: TGTGCCAGCTCACCAGTCCGGTCAAGCTCCTACAATGAGCAGTTCTTC. Protein: CASSPVRSSSYNEQFF.

The count of this clone is one. The rearrangement joins TRBV6-5 to TRBJ1-2, with D tentatively TRBD1 (6 bases). The germline V gene encodes CDR1 MNHEY and CDR2 SVGAGI. Deletions cut 5 bases from V and 2 bases from J, with 15 bases between. The CDR3 runs to 15 residues. CDR3 nucleotides: TGTGCCAGCAGTAGGGGGGATGCAGTGAACTATGGCTACACCTTC. This sequence encodes CASSRGDAVNYGYTF.

This clone has just one count. The rearrangement uses TRBV12-3 or TRBV12-4 and TRBJ2-5; the match to TRBD1 covers 7 bases. This CDR3 spans 13 amino acids. Trimming cost V 3 bases and J 4 bases; bases outside gene matches: 2. The chain's CDR3 is CASSLNRGETQYF. CDR3 nucleotides: TGTGCCAGCAGTTTGAACAGGGGAGAGACCCAGTACTTC.

This clone was seen only once. The rearrangement joins TRBV7-2 to TRBJ1-3; TRBD1 matches at 7 bases. The CDR3 totals 14 residues. The germline gives CDR1 SGHTA, CDR2 FQGNSA. The V gene end was trimmed by 2 bases and the J gene end by 4 bases; junction bases not matched to a gene: 2. CDR3 DNA sequence: TGTGCCAGCAGCTTAAGGGACAGAGGAAACACCATATATTTT. Residues: CASSLRDRGNTIYF.

The rearrangement links TRBV6-5 to TRBJ1-5; maybe TRBD1 (6 bases). The CDR3 is 14 residues long. Germline V lookup: CDR1 MNHEY, CDR2 SVGAGI. Trimming pared 10 bases from V and 3 bases from J, leaving 16 bases between. This chain's CDR3 is CATLTTGTNQPQHF. Written as DNA, the CDR3 is TGTGCCACCCTTACCACAGGGACCAATCAGCCCCAGCATTTT.

This clone has only one observation. The chain couples TRBV29-1 to TRBJ2-7, with 15 positions matching TRBD2. V shed 5 bases, J shed 1 base, and the junction held 9 bases outside the gene matches. In germline, CDR1 is SQVTM, CDR2 ANQGSEA. This CDR3 is built from 17 residues. CDR3 nucleotides: TGCAGCGTTACCGGGACTAGCGGGAGGCCGATATCCTACGAGCAGTACTTC. Translated, it gives CSVTGTSGRPISYEQYF.

V and J are TRBV28 and TRBJ1-5; 10 nucleotides match TRBD1. The CDR3 totals 16 residues. After removal of 7 bases from V and 6 bases from J, the junction contained 12 bases not matched to a gene. Per germline, CDR1 MDHEN and CDR2 SYDVKM. CDR3 protein: CASTHTGTGVGQPQHF. In nucleotides, the CDR3 is TGTGCCAGCACCCATACCGGGACAGGGGTTGGTCAGCCCCAGCATTTT.

The J gene is TRBJ1-3, the V gene TRBV7-2; 7 bases match TRBD1. The CDR3 totals 16 residues. The J segment lost 0 bases and the V segment lost 5 bases, leaving 7 bases of the junction unmatched. Germline V lookup: CDR1 SGHTA, CDR2 FQGNSA. CDR3 DNA sequence: TGTGCCAGCAGCCCTCGACAGGGAGGCTCTGGAAACACCATATATTTT. Protein sequence: CASSPRQGGSGNTIYF.

This clone has more than one count but fewer than ten. The rearrangement links TRBV5-6 to TRBJ2-3; D is perhaps TRBD1 (5 bases). V dropped 2 bases and J dropped 2 bases, with 12 bases sitting between them. This CDR3 is built from 15 residues. CDR1 and CDR2 (germline): SGHDT, YYEEEE. CDR3 amino acids: CASSLTGTPTDTQYF. CDR3 DNA sequence: TGTGCCAGCAGCTTAACAGGTACCCCCACAGATACGCAGTATTTT.

This clone showed up just once. The chain recombines TRBV9 with TRBJ2-7; 8 bases map to TRBD2. V gave up 4 bases and J gave up 5 bases; unmatched junction bases: 11. Germline assignment: CDR1 SGDLS and CDR2 YYNGEE. The CDR3 is made up of 15 amino acids. The CDR3 DNA reads TGTGCCAGCAGCAGCGAGCGGGGGCCCTGGGACGAGCAGTACTTC. It translates to CASSSERGPWDEQYF.